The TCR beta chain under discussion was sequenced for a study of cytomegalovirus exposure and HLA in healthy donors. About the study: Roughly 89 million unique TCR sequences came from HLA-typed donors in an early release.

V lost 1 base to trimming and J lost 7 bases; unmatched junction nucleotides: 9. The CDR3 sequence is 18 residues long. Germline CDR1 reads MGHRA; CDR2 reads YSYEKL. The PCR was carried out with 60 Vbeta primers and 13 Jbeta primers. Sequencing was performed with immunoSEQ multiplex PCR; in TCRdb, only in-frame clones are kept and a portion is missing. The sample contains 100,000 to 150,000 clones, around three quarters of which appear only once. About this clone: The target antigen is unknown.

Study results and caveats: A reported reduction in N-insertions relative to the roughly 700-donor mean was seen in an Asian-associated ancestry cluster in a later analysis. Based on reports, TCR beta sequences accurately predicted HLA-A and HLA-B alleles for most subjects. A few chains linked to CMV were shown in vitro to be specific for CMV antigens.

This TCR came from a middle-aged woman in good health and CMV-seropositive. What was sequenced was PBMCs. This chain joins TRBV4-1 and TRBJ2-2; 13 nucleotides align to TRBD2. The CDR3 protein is CASSQVGLAGPTGGELFF. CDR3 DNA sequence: TGCGCCAGCAGCCAAGTGGGACTAGCGGGACCGACGGGCGGGGAGCTGTTTTTT.